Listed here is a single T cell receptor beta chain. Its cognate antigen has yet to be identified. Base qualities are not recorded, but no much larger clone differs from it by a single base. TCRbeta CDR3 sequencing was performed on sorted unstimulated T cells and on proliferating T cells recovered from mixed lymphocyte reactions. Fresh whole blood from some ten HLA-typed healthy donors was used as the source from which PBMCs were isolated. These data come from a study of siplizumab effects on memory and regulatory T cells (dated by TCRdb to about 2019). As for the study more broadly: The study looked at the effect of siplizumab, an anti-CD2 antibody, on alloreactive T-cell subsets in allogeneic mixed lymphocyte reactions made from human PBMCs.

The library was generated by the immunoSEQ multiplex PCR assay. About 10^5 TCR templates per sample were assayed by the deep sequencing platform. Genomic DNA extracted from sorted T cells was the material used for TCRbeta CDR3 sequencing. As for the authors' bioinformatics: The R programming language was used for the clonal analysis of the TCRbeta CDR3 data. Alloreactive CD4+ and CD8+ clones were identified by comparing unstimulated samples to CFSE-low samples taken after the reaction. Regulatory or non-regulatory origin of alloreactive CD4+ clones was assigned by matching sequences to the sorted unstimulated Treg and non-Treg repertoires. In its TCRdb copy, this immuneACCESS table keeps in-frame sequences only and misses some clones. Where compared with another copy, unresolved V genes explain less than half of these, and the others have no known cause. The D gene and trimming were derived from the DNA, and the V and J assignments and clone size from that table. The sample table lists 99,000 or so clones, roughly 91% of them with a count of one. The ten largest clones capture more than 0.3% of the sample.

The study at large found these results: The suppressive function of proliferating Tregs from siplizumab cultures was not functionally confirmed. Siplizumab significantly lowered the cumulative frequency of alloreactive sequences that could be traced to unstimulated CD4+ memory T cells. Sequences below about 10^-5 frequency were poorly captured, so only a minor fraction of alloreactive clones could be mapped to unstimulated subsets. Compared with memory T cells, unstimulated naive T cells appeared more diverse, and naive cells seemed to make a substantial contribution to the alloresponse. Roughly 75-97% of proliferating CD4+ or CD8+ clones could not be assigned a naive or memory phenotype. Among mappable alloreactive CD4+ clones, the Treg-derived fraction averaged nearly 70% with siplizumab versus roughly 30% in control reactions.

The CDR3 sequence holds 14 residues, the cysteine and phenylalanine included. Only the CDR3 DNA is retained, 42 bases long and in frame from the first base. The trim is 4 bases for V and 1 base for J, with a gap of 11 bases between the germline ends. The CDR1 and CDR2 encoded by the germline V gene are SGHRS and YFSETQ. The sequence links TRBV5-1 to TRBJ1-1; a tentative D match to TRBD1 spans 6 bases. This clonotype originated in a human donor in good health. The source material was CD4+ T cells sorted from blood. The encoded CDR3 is CASSQMTGNTEAFF. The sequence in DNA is TGCGCCAGCAGCCAAATGACAGGGAACACTGAAGCTTTCTTT.